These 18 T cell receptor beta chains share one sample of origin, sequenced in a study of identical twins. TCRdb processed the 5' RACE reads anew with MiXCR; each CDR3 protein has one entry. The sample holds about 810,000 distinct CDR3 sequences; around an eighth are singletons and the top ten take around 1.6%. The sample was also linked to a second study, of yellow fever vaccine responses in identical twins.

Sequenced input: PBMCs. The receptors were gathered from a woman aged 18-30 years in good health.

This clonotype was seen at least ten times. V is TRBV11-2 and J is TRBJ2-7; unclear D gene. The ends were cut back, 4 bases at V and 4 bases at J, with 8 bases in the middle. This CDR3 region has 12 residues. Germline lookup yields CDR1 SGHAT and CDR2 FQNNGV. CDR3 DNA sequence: TGTGCCAGCAGCTCCACCTCTTACGAGCAGTACTTC. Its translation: CASSSTSYEQYF.

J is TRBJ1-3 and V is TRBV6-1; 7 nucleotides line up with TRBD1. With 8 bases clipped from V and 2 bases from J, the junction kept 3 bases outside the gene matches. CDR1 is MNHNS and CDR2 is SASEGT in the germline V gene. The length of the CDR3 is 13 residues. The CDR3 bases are TGTGCCAGCTACAGGGGTCCTGGAAACACCATATATTTT. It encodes CASYRGPGNTIYF.

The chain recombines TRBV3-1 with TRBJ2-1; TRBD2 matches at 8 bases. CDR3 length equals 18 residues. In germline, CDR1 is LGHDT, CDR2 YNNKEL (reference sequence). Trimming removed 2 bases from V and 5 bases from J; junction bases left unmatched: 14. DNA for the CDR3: TGTGCCAGCAGCCAACGCTTTATCCTAGCGGGCCTCAACAATGAGCAGTTCTTC. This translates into CASSQRFILAGLNNEQFF.

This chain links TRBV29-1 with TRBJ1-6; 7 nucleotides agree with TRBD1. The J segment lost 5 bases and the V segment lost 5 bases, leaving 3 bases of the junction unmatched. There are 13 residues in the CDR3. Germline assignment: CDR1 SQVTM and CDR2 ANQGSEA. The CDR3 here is CSVKTGNNSPLHF. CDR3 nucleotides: TGCAGCGTTAAGACAGGGAATAATTCACCCCTCCACTTT.

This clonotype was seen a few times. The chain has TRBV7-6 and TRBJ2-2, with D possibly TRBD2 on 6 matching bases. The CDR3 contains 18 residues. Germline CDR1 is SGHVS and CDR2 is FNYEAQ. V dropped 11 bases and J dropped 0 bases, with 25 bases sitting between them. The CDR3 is CAVPRRDSWFANTGELFF. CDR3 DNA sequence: TGTGCCGTCCCGAGGCGGGACTCCTGGTTCGCGAACACCGGGGAGCTGTTTTTT.

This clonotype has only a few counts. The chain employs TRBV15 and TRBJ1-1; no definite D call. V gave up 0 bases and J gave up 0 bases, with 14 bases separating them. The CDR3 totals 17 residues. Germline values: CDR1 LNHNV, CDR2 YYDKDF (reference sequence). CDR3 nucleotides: TGTGCCACCAGCAGAGATCGTGGGAGACATTTGAACACTGAAGCTTTCTTT. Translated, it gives CATSRDRGRHLNTEAFF.

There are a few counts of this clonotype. The CDR3 DNA reads TGTGCCAGCAGTCGAGCCGGGCCCCACACCGGGGAGCTGTTTTTT. Protein sequence: CASSRAGPHTGELFF. This chain links TRBV2 with TRBJ2-2; no firm D call. Germline V gene data show CDR1 as SNHLY and CDR2 as FYNNEI. CDR3 length: 15 residues. The V gene lost 5 bases and the J gene lost 3 bases, with 13 bases spanning the gap.

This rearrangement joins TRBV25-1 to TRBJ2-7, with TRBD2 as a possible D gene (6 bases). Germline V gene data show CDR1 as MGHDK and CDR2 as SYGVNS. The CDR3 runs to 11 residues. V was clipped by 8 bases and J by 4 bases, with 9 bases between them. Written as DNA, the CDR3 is TGTGCCAGCCTTAGCGGTTACGAGCAGTACTTC. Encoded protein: CASLSGYEQYF.

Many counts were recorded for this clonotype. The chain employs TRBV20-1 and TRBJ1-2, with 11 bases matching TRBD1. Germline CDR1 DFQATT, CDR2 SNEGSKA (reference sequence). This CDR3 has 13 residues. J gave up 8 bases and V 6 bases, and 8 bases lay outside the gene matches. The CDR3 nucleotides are TGCAGTGCCCCAGGGACAGGGGGTGTGGGCTACACCTTC. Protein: CSAPGTGGVGYTF.

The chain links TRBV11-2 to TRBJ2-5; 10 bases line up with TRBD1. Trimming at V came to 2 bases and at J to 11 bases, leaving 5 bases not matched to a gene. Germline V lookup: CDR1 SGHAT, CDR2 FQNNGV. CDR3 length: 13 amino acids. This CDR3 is CASSLQWGQGQYF. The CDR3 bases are TGTGCCAGCAGCTTACAGTGGGGACAGGGGCAGTACTTC.

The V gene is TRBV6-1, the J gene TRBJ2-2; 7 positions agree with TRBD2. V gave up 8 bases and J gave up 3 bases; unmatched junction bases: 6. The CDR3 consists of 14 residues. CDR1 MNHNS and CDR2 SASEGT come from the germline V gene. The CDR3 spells CASSGAGYTGELFF. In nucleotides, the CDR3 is TGTGCCAGCTCCGGAGCGGGGTACACCGGGGAGCTGTTTTTT.

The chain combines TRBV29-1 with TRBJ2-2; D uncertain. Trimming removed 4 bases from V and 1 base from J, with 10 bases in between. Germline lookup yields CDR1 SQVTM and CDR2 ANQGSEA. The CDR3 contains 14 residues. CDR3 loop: CSVGRDGNTGELFF. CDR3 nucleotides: TGCAGCGTTGGGAGAGATGGGAACACCGGGGAGCTGTTTTTT.

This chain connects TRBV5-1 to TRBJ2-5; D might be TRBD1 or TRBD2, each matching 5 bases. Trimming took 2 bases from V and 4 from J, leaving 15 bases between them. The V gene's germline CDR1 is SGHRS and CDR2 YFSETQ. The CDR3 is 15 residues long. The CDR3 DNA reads TGCGCCAGCAGCTTAGGAAGAGGGGTGGGAGAGACCCAGTACTTC. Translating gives CASSLGRGVGETQYF. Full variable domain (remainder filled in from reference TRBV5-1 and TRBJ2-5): KAGVTQTPRYLIKTRGQQVTLSCSPISGHRSVSWYQQTPGQGLQFLFEYFSETQRNKGNFPGRFSGRQFSNSRSEMNVSTLELGDSALYLCASSLGRGVGETQYFGPGTRLLVL.

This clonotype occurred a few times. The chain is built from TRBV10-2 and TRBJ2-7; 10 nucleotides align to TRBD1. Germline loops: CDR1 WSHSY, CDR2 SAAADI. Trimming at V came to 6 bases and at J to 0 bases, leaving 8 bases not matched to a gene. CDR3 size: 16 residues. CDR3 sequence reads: CASSAGGQGSSYEQYV. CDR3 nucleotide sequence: TGCGCCAGCAGCGCTGGGGGACAGGGGAGCTCCTACGAGCAGTACGTC.

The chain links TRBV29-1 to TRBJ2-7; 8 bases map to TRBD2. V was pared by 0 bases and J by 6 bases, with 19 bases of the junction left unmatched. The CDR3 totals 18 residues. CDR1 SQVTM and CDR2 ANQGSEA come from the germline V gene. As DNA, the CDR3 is TGCAGCGTTGAAGATCAACGGAGGGGGAGCGGGGGACCTCGCGAGCAGTACTTC. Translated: CSVEDQRRGSGGPREQYF.

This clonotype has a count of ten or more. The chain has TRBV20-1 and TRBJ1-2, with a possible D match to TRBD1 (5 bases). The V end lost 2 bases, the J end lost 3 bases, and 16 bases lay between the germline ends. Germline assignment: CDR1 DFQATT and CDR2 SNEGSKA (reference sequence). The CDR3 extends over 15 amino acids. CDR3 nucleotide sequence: TGCAGTGCTAGACCCCAGGGCGGCGGCGACTATGGCTACACCTTC. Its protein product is CSARPQGGGDYGYTF.

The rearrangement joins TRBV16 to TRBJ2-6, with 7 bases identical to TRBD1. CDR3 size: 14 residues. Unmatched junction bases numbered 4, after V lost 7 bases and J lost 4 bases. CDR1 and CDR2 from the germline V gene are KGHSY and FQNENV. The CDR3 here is CASTSGGGANVLTF. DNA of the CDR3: TGTGCCAGCACCTCAGGGGGAGGGGCCAACGTCCTGACTTTC.

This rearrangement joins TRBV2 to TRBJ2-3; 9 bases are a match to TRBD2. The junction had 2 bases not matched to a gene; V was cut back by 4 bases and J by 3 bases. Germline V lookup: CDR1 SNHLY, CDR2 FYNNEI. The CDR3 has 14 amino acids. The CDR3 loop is CASSVTSGTDTQYF. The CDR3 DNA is TGTGCCAGCAGTGTCACTAGCGGGACAGATACGCAGTATTTT.